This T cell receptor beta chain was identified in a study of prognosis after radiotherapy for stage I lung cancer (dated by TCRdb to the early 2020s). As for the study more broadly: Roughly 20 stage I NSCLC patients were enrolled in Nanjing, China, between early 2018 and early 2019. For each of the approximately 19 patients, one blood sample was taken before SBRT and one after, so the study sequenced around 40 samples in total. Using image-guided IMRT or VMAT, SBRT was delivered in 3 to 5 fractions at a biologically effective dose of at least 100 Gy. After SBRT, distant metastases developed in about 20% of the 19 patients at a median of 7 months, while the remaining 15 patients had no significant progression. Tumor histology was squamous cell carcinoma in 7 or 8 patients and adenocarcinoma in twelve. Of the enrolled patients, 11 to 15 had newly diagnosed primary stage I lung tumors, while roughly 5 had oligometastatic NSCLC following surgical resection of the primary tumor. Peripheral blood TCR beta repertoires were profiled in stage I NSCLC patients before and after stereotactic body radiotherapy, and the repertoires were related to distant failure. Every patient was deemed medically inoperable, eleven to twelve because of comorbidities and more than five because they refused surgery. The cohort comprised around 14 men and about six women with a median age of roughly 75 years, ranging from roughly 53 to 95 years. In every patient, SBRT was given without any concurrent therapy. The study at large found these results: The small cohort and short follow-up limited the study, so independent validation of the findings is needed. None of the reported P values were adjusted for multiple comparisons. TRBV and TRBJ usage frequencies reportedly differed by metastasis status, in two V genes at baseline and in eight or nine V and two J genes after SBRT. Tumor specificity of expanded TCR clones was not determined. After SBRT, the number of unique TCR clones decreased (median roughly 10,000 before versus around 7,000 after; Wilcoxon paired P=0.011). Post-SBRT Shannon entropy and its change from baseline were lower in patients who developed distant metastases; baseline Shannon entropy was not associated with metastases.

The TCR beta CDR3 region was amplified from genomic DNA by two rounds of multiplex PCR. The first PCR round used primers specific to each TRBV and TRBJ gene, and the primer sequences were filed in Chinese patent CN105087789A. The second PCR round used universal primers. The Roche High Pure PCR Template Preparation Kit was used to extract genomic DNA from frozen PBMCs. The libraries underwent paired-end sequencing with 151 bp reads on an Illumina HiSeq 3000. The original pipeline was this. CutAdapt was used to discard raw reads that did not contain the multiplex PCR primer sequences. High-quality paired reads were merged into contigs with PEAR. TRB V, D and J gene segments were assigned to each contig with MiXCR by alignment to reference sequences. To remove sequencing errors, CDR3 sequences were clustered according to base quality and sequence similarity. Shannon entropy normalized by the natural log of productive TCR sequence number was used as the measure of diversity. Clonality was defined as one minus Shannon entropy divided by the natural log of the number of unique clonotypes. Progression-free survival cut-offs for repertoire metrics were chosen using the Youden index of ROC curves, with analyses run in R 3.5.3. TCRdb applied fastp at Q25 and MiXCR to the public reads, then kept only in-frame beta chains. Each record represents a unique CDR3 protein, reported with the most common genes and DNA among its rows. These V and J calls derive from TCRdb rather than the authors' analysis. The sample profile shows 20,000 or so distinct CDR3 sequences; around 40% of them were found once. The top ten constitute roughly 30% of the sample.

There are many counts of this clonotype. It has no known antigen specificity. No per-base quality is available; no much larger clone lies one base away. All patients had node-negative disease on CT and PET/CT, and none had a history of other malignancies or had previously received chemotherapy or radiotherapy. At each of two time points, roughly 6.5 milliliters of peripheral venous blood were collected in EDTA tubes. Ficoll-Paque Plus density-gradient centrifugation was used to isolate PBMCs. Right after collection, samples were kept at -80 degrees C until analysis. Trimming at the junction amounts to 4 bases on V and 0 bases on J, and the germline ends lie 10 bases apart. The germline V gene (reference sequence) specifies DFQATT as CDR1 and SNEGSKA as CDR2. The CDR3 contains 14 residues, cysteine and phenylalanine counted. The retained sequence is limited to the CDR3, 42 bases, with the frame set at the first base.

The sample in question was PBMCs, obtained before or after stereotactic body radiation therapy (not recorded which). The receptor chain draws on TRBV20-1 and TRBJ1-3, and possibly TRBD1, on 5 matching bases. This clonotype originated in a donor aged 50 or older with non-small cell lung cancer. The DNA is TGCAGTGCTACCCGGGGCAGCTCTGGAAACACCATATATTTT. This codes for CSATRGSSGNTIYF.